This T cell receptor beta chain appears in the sequencing data of a study of radiotherapy plus CTLA-4 blockade in lung cancer. Study in general: Patients showed objective responses in 15% to 20% of cases and disease control in under 40%.

Method: immunoSEQ multiplex PCR; TCRdb's copy keeps in-frame clones and lacks some. The profile covers tens of thousands of clones, with about 85% appearing a single time and about 9% taken by the ten largest. Per germline, CDR1 KGHSH and CDR2 LQKENI. J lost 10 bases, V lost 3 bases, and 6 bases had no gene match. This CDR3 region has 14 residues. This sequence was found in a human donor with non-small cell lung cancer who had a complete response to radiotherapy plus ipilimumab. The chain uses TRBV18 and TRBJ1-6, with 7 bases matching TRBD1. This specimen was peripheral blood, taken from a patient treated with radiotherapy plus ipilimumab. The CDR3 nucleotides are TGTGCCAGCTCACCCAGGGGGTTGGAATCACCCCTCCACTTT. Translating it yields CASSPRGLESPLHF.